This T cell receptor (beta chain) was sequenced in a study of PD-1 blockade in classical Hodgkin lymphoma. Points from the study as a whole: The drivers behind the repertoire differences, possibly disease activity or prior therapy, remain undefined. Patients newly diagnosed and complete responders had comparable baseline diversity.

Germline assignment: CDR1 LGHNA and CDR2 YNFKEQ. V gave up 0 bases and J gave up 2 bases, with 17 bases separating them. This CDR3 spans 17 amino acids. Here immunoSEQ multiplex PCR was the method, and the copy in TCRdb shows in-frame clones only, minus some. The data show nearly 55,000 clones, about 84% seen once. Each of the patients experienced relapse following autologous stem cell transplantation, and their brentuximab vedotin exposure differed. On this clone itself: Its matching antigen is unknown.

This receptor was taken from a human donor with classical Hodgkin lymphoma. The J gene is TRBJ2-7, the V gene TRBV4-2; D not certain. The sequencing used peripheral blood mononuclear cells (PBMCs), collected at baseline. In DNA form, the CDR3 reads TGTGCCAGCAGCCAAGAAAGTGTGGCGGCCGCCCCCTACGAGCAGTACTTC. Translation gives CASSQESVAAAPYEQYF.